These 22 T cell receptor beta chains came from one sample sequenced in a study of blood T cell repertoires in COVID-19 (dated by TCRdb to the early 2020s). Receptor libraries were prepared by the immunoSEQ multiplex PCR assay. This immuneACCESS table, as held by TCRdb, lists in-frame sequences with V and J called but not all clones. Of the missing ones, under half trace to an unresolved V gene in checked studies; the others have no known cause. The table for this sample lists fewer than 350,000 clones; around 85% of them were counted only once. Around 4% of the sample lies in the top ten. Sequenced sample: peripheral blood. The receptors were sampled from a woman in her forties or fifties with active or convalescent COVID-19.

The CDR3 here is CASSLIPGATNEKLFF. DNA of the CDR3: TGCGCCAGCAGCTTGATCCCGGGGGCAACTAATGAAAAACTGTTTTTT. The V call is TRBV5-1, the J call TRBJ1-4; possible D gene TRBD1, 5 bases. V lost 1 base and J lost 0, with 10 bases in between. The CDR3 has 16 amino acids. Germline V lookup: CDR1 SGHRS, CDR2 YFSETQ.

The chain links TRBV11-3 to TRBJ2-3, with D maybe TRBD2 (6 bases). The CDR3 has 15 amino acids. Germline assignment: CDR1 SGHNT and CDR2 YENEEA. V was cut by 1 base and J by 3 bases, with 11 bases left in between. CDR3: CASSLGGGKTDTQYF. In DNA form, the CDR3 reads TGTGCCAGCAGCTTAGGCGGCGGGAAGACAGATACGCAGTATTTT.

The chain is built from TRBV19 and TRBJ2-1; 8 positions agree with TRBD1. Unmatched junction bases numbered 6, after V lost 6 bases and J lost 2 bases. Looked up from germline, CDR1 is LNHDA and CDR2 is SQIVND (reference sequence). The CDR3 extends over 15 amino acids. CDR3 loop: CASSPDRAPYNEQFF. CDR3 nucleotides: TGTGCCAGTAGCCCGGACAGGGCCCCCTACAATGAGCAGTTCTTC.

This chain's CDR3 is CATLTPGANEKLFF. CDR3 in DNA: TGTGCCACCCTTACGCCAGGGGCTAATGAAAAACTGTTTTTT. The J gene is TRBJ1-4, the V gene TRBV15; perhaps TRBD1 as D (6 bases). Trimming took off 8 bases at V and 3 bases at J, with 13 bases between the two ends. Germline CDR1 is LNHNV and CDR2 is YYDKDF (reference sequence). This CDR3 contains 14 residues.

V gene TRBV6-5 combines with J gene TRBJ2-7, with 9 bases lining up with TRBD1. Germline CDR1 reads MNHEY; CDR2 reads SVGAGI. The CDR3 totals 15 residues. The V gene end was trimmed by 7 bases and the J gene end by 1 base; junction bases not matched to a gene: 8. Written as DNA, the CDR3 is TGTGCCAGCACCCTCACAGGGGGCCGATCCTACGAGCAGTACTTC. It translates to CASTLTGGRSYEQYF.

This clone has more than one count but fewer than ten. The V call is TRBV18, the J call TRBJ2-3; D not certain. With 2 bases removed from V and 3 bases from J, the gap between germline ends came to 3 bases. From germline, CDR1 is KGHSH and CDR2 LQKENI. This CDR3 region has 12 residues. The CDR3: CASSPETDTQYF. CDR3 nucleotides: TGTGCCAGCTCACCAGAGACAGATACGCAGTATTTT. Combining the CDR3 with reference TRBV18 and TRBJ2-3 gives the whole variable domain NAGVMQNPRHLVRRRGQEARLRCSPMKGHSHVYWYRQLPEEGLKFMVYLQKENIIDESGMPKERFSAEFPKEGPSILRIQQVVRGDSAAYFCASSPETDTQYFGPGTRLTVL.

The CDR3 loop reads CATSSQGFGYTF. As DNA, the CDR3 is TGTGCCACCAGCAGCCAGGGTTTTGGCTACACCTTC. The chain recombines TRBV15 with TRBJ1-2, with D possibly matching TRBD1 (5 bases). Trimming pared 3 bases from V and 7 bases from J, leaving 9 bases between. Germline CDR1 and CDR2: LNHNV and YYDKDF (reference sequence). This CDR3 has 12 amino acids.

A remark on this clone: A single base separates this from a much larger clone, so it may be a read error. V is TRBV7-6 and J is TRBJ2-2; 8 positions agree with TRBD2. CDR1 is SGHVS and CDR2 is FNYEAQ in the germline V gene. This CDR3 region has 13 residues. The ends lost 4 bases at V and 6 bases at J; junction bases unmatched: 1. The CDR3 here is CASSYGGAGELFF. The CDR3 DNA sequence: TGTGCCAGCAGCTACGGGGGGGCCGGGGAGCTGTTTTTT.

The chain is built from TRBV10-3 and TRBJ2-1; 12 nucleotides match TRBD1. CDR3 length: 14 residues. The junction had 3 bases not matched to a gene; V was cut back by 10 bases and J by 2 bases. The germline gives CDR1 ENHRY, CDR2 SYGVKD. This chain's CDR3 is CATRDRGPYNEQFF. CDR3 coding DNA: TGTGCCACCCGGGACAGGGGGCCCTACAATGAGCAGTTCTTC.

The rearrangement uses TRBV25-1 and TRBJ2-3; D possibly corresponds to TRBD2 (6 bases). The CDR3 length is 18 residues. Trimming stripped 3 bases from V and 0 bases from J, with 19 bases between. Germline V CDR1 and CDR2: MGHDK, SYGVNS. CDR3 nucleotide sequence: TGTGCCAGCAGTGACCCTTATGGAGGGCTGAGTAGCACAGATACGCAGTATTTT. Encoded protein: CASSDPYGGLSSTDTQYF.

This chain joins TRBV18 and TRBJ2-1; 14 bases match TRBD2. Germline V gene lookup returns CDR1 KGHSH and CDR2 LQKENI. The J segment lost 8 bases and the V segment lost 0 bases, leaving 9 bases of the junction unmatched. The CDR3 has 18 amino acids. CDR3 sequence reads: CASSPPRGGLAGADEQFF. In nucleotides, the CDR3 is TGTGCCAGCTCACCACCGAGAGGGGGACTAGCGGGAGCAGATGAGCAGTTCTTC.

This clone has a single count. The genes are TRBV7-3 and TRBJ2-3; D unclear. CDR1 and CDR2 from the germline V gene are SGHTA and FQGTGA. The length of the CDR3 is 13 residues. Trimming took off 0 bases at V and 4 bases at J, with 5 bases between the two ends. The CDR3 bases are TGTGCCAGCAGCTTAACGACATCAGATACGCAGTATTTT. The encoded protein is CASSLTTSDTQYF.

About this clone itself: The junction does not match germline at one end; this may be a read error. The CDR3 DNA reads as TGTGCTAGCAGCTCAGGTACAGGGTCCGAGCAGTACTTC. Protein product: CASSSGTGSEQYF. The chain has TRBV7-7 and TRBJ2-7; D perhaps matches TRBD1 (6 bases). Germline V lookup: CDR1 SSHAT, CDR2 FNYEAQ (reference sequence). The CDR3 runs to 13 residues.

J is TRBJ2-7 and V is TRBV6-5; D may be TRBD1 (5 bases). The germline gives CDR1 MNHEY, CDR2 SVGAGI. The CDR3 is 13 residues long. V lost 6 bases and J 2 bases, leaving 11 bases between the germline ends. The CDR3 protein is CASSLDSTYEQYF. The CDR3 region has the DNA TGTGCCAGCAGCCTAGACAGCACCTACGAGCAGTACTTC.

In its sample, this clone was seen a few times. The CDR3 bases are TGTGCCAGCAGTTCAGGGGGGCGGCGCTACGAGCAGTACTTC. Translated, it gives CASSSGGRRYEQYF. This rearrangement joins TRBV28 to TRBJ2-7, with a weak D call TRBD1 (7 bases). Trimming removed 4 bases from V and 3 bases from J, with 13 bases in between. The CDR3 covers 14 residues. CDR1 and CDR2 (germline): MDHEN, SYDVKM.

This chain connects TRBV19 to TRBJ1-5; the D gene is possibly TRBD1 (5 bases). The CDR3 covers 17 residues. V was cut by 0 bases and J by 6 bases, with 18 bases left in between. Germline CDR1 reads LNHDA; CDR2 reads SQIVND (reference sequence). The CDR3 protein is CASSIEGGSGVVQPQHF. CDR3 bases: TGTGCCAGTAGTATAGAGGGAGGGTCGGGGGTAGTTCAGCCCCAGCATTTT.

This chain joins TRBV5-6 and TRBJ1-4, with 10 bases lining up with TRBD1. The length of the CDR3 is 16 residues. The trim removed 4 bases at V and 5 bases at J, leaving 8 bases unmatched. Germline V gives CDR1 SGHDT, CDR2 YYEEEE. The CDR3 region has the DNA TGTGCCAGCAGCACAACGGGGACAGGGGTCAATGAAAAACTGTTTTTT. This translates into CASSTTGTGVNEKLFF. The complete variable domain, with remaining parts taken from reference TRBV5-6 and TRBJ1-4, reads DAGVTQSPTHLIKTRGQQVTLRCSPKSGHDTVSWYQQALGQGPQFIFQYYEEEERQRGNFPDRFSGHQFPNYSSELNVNALLLGDSALYLCASSTTGTGVNEKLFFGSGTQLSVL.

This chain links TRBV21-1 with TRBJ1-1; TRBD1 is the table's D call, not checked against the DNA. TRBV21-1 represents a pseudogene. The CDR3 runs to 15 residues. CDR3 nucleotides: TGTGCCAGCAGCAAAGAAGGCAGGTTGAACACTGAAGCTTTCTTT. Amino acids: CASSKEGRLNTEAFF.

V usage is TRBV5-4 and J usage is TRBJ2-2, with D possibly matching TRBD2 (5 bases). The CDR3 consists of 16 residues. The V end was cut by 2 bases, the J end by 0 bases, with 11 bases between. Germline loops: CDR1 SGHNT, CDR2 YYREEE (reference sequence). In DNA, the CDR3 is TGTGCCAGCAGCTTTTTAGCGCTCCCGAACACCGGGGAGCTGTTTTTT. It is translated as CASSFLALPNTGELFF.

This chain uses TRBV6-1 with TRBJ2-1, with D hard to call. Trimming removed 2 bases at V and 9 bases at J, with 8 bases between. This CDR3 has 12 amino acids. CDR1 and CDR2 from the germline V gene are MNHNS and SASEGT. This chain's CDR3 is CASSESDGEQFF. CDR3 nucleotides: TGTGCCAGCAGTGAAAGCGACGGTGAGCAGTTCTTC.

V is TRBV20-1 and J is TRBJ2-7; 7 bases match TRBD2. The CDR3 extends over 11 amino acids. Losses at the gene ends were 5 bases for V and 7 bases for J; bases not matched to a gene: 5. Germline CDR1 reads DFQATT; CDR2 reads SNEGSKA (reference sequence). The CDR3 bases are TGCAGTGCTTGGGCGGGAGCTGAGCAGTACTTC. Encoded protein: CSAWAGAEQYF.

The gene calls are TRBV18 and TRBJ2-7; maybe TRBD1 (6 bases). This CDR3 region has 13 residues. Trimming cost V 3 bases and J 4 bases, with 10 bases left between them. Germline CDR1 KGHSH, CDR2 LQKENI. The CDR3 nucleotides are TGTGCCAGCTCACCTTGGACAGAATACGAGCAGTACTTC. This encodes CASSPWTEYEQYF.